The present entry profiles one T cell receptor beta chain with its context. Only CD45RO-negative cells positively selected for CCR7 counted as naive CD8 cells, so terminally differentiated effector memory CD45RA+ cells were excluded. This sample stems from a study of shared clonotypes between healthy human individuals. The protocol was immunoSEQ multiplex PCR, while the TCRdb copy is restricted to in-frame clones and leaves out a portion. The repertoire holds roughly 2.1 million clones, with just over 90% as singletons. The CDR3 totals 17 residues. Germline V gene lookup returns CDR1 KGHSH and CDR2 LQKENI. The V and J ends lost 6 bases and 1 base, in that order; junction bases with no gene match: 13.

Material: naive CD8+ T cells from PBMCs. The TCR was taken from a man aged 18 to 29 in good health. Some clones in this sample may be carry-over from other donors' samples. The chain recombines TRBV18 with TRBJ1-1, with 8 nucleotides matching TRBD1. The CDR3 sequence: CASSGFDRGQRNTEAFF. Here the CDR3 DNA reads TGTGCCAGCTCGGGGTTCGACAGGGGTCAACGGAACACTGAAGCTTTCTTT.